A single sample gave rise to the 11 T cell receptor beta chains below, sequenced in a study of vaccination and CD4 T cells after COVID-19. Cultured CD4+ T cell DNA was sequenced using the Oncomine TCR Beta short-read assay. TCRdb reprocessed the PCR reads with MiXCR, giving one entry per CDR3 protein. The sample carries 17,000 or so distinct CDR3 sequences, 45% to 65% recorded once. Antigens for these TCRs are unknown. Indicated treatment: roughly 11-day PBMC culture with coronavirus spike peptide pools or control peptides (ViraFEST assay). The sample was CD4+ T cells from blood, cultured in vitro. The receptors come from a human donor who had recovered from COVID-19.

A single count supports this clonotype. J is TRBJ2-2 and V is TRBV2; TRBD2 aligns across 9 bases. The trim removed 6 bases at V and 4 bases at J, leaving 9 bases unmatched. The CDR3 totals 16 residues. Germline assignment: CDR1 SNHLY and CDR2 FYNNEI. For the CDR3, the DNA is TGTGCCAGCAGCGCCCTAGGACTAGCGACCACCGGGGAGCTGTTTTTT. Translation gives CASSALGLATTGELFF.

CDR3 sequence reads: CASSYSYLRGGYEQYF. The CDR3 DNA reads TGTGCCAGCAGTTACTCCTATTTACGGGGGGGCTACGAGCAGTACTTC. V usage is TRBV6-5 and J usage is TRBJ2-7; 8 bases align to TRBD2. The germline V gene encodes CDR1 MNHEY and CDR2 SVGAGI. The trim removed 0 bases at V and 3 bases at J, leaving 7 bases unmatched. The CDR3 consists of 16 residues.

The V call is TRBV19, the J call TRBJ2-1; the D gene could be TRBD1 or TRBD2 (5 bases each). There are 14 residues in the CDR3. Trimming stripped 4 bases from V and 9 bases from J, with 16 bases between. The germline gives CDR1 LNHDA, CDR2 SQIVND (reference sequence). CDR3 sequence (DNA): TGTGCCAGTAGTACCCCCTGGGGGTCGGGTGAGCAGTTCTTC. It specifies CASSTPWGSGEQFF.

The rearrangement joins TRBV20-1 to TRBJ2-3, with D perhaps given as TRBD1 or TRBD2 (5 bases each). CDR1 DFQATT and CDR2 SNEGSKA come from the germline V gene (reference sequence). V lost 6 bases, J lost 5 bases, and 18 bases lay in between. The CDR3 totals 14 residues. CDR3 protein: CSALPLTGGDTQYF. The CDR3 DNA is TGCAGTGCCCTTCCCCTCACAGGAGGAGATACGCAGTATTTT.

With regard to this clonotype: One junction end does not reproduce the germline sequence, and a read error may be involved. The CDR3 here is CVSSSTGFGNTIYF. The CDR3 DNA reads TGTGTCAGCAGTTCCACAGGGTTCGGAAACACCATATATTTT. The chain links TRBV12-3 or TRBV12-4 to TRBJ1-3, with D possibly being TRBD1 (6 bases). The CDR3 extends over 14 amino acids.

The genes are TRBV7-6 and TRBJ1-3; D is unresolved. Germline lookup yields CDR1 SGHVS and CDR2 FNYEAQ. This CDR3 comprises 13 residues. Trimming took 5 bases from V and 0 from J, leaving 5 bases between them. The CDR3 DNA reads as TGTGCCAGCAGCCCGAACTCTGGAAACACCATATATTTT. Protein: CASSPNSGNTIYF.

For the CDR3, the DNA is TGTGCCAGCAGACGAGGAGAAGAGACCCAGTACTTC. This sequence encodes CASRRGEETQYF. The J gene is TRBJ2-5, the V gene TRBV6-1; D unclear. Trimming took 6 bases from V and 3 from J, leaving 8 bases between them. From germline, CDR1 is MNHNS and CDR2 SASEGT. CDR3 length equals 12 residues.

CDR3 residues: CASSFGGVIGAFF. DNA for the CDR3: TGTGCCAGCAGCTTTGGGGGGGTAATTGGTGCTTTCTTT. This chain links TRBV11-2 with TRBJ1-1; possibly TRBD1 for D (5 bases). This CDR3 contains 13 residues. Deletions cut 3 bases from V and 11 bases from J, with 16 bases between. Germline values: CDR1 SGHAT, CDR2 FQNNGV.

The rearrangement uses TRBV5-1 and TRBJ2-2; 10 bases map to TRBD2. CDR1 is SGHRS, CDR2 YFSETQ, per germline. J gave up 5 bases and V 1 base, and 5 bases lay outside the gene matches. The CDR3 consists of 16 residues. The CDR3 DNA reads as TGCGCCAGCAGCTTGCTACCGGGACTAGCGACCGGGGAGCTGTTTTTT. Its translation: CASSLLPGLATGELFF. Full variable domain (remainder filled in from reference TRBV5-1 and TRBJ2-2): KAGVTQTPRYLIKTRGQQVTLSCSPISGHRSVSWYQQTPGQGLQFLFEYFSETQRNKGNFPGRFSGRQFSNSRSEMNVSTLELGDSALYLCASSLLPGLATGELFFGEGSRLTVL.

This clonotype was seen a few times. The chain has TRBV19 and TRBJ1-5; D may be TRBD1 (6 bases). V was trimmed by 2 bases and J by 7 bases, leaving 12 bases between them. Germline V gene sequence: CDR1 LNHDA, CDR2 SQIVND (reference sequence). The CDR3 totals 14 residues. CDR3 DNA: TGTGCCAGTAGTATAAGGGGGGGAACCCAGCCCCAGCATTTT. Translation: CASSIRGGTQPQHF.

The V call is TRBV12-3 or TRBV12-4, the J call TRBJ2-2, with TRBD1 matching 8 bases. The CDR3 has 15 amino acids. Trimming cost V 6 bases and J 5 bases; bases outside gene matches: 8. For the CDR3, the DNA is TGTGCCAGCAGGGGGACAGGTTGGAAAACCGGGGAGCTGTTTTTT. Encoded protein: CASRGTGWKTGELFF.